A selection of T cell receptor beta chains follows, all from one sample in a study of pediatric ulcerative colitis. Assay: immunoSEQ multiplex PCR; the TCRdb copy retains only in-frame clones and omits some. The data contain 30,000 or so clones, around 80% of them singletons. The material sequenced was gut tissue. The source of these receptors is a boy aged 5 to 17 with mild ulcerative colitis. Each CDR3 is given with its conserved first and last residue. A D gene is named only where the DNA matches it firmly. A row's size may be missing; if present it is once, few, many or a size class.

>TRBV19|TRBJ2-2|NA|NA
TGTGCCAGTAGTATAAGACCCCTCCCTCAGCGGACCGGGGAGCTGTTTTTT
CASSIRPLPQRTGELFF
>TRBV19|TRBJ2-1|NA|NA
TGTGCCAGTAGTATCGTCCGCACAAGTGAGCAGTTCTTC
CASSIVRTSEQFF
>TRBV7-2|TRBJ2-1|NA|TRBD2
TGTGCCAGCAGCTTAGAGGCTAGCGGGGGGAGTGAGCAGTTCTTC
CASSLEASGGSEQFF
>TRBV4-1|TRBJ1-1|NA|NA
TGCGCCAGCAGCCAAGGACTCGCTTTGAACACTGAAGCTTTCTTT
CASSQGLALNTEAFF
>TRBV2|TRBJ1-1|few|NA
TGTGCCAGCAGTGATTTTGGGGGCTACACTGAAGCTTTCTTT
CASSDFGGYTEAFF
>TRBV4-2|TRBJ1-1|NA|NA
TGTGCCAGCAGCCCGGGGCGTGACACTGAAGCTTTCTTT
CASSPGRDTEAFF
>TRBV5-4|TRBJ2-1|NA|NA
TGTGCCAGCAGCTTTAGGCCCCAGGGCGATGAGCAGTTCTTC
CASSFRPQGDEQFF
>TRBV18|TRBJ2-7|NA|NA
TGTGCCAGCTCACCACCGGCAAATAGGTACGAGCAGTACTTC
CASSPPANRYEQYF
>TRBV18|TRBJ2-7|NA|NA
TGTGCCAGCTCACCAAGTATATACAGCAAAACCTACGAGCAGTACTTC
CASSPSIYSKTYEQYF
>TRBV6-5|TRBJ1-2|NA|NA
TGTGCCAGCAGTTACTCGACGTTACTAGGGGAAGACTACACCTTC
CASSYSTLLGEDYTF
>TRBV2|TRBJ1-2|NA|NA
TGTGCCAGCACAGGGGCAACCTTTAATGGCTACACCTTC
CASTGATFNGYTF
>TRBV5-5|TRBJ2-7|NA|NA
TGTGCCAGCAGCCCTGAAGGGGATGTATCCGAGCAGTACTTC
CASSPEGDVSEQYF
>TRBV6-5|TRBJ1-1|NA|NA
TGTGCCAGCAGCCGGGGCAGGAACACTGAAGCTTTCTTT
CASSRGRNTEAFF
>TRBV5-4|TRBJ1-1|NA|NA
TGTGCCAGCAGACAATGGGGACGGGTGAACACTGAAGCTTTCTTT
CASRQWGRVNTEAFF